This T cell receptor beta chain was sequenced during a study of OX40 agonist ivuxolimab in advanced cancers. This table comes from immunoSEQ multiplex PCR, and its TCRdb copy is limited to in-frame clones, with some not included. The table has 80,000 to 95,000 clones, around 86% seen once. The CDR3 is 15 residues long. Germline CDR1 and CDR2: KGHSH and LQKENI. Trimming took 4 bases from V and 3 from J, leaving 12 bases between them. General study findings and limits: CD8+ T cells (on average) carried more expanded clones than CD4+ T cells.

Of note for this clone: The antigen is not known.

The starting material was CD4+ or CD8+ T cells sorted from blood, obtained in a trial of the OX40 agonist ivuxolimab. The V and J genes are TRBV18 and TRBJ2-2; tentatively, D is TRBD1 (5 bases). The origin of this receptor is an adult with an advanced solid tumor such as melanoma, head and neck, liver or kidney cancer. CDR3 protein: CASSQGQGDTGELFF. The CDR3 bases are TGTGCCAGCTCACAAGGCCAGGGCGACACCGGGGAGCTGTTTTTT.